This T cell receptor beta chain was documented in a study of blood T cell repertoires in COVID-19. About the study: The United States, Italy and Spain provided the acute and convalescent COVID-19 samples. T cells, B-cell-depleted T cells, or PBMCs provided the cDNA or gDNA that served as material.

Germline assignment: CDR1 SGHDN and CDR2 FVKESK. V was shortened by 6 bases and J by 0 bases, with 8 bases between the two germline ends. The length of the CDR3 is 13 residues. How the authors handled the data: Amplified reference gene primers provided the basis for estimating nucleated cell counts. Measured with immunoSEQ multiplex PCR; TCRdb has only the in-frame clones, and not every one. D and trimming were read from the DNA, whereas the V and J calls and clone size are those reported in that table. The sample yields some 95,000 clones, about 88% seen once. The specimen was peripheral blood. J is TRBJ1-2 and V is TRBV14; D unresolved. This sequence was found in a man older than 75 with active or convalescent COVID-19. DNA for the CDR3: TGTGCCAGCAGTGACGGAGCTAACTATGGCTACACCTTC. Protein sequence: CASSDGANYGYTF.